The T cell receptor beta chain under discussion was sequenced for a study of cytomegalovirus exposure and HLA in healthy donors. V shed 4 bases and J shed 7 bases, with 20 bases lying between them. The germline CDR1 and CDR2 sequences are LNHDA and SQIVND (reference sequence). The CDR3 is 16 residues long. The PCR made use of 60 Vbeta and 13 Jbeta primers. Using immunoSEQ multiplex PCR, the repertoire was profiled, and TCRdb retains in-frame clones only, with some absent. The top ten hold around 6% of the sample, which has 140,000 or so clones, just over 65% seen once. This TCR derives from a woman aged 55-69 years in good health and CMV-seronegative. Sequencing was carried out using PBMCs. V gene TRBV19 combines with J gene TRBJ2-4; D perhaps matches TRBD1 (5 bases). This chain's CDR3 is CASSNPRQPRGNIQYF. CDR3 bases: TGTGCCAGTAGTAACCCTCGACAGCCTAGGGGTAACATTCAGTACTTC. Supplemented by reference TRBV19 and TRBJ2-4, the full variable domain reads DGGITQSPKYLFRKEGQNVTLSCEQNLNHDAMYWYRQDPGQGLRLIYYSQIVNDFQKGDIAEGYSVSREKKESFPLTVTSAQKNPTAFYLCASSNPRQPRGNIQYFGAGTRLSVL.